The 2 T cell receptor beta chains presented below share a single source sample, sequenced in a study of blood T cell repertoires in COVID-19. Libraries were prepared by immunoSEQ multiplex PCR; TCRdb keeps only in-frame clonotypes and omits some of them. The sample contains some 69,000 clones, about 88% of which appear only once. The sample consisted of peripheral blood. The receptors were gathered from a man in his 60s with acute or convalescent COVID-19.

This rearrangement joins TRBV21-1 to TRBJ1-6. TRBV21-1 is a recognized pseudogene. The length of the CDR3 is 17 residues. The CDR3 spells CASTKGGQSSYNSPLHF. DNA for the CDR3: TGTGCCAGCACCAAGGGGGGGCAGAGCTCCTATAATTCACCCCTCCACTTT.

The chain joins TRBV7-2 to TRBJ1-5; no reliable D call. Trimming cost V 5 bases and J 5 bases, with 10 bases left between them. Germline CDR1 reads SGHTA; CDR2 reads FQGNSA. The CDR3 has 13 residues. In DNA, the CDR3 is TGTGCCAGCAGCCCAGACCTAGATCAGCCCCAGCATTTT. Residues: CASSPDLDQPQHF.